These 14 T cell receptor beta chains came from one sample sequenced in a study of blood T cell repertoires in COVID-19. Clones were sequenced by immunoSEQ multiplex PCR, and TCRdb holds only the in-frame ones, with some missing. The data show tens of thousands of clones, roughly four fifths seen once. The sample was peripheral blood. The receptors come from a human donor in a cohort sampled during active COVID-19.

The rearrangement joins TRBV4-1 to TRBJ1-5, with D perhaps TRBD1 (5 bases). V gave up 1 base and J gave up 4 bases, with 17 bases separating them. This CDR3 has 17 residues. Germline lookup yields CDR1 MGHRA and CDR2 YSYEKL. The CDR3 loop is CASSQGRGGEGNQPQHF. The CDR3 DNA sequence: TGCGCCAGCAGCCAAGGGAGGGGAGGAGAGGGAAATCAGCCCCAGCATTTT.

The genes are TRBV2 and TRBJ2-2; TRBD2 might be the D (5 bases). Germline CDR1 is SNHLY and CDR2 is FYNNEI. The CDR3 sequence is 15 residues long. V dropped 3 bases and J dropped 2 bases, with 10 bases sitting between them. The CDR3, as DNA: TGTGCCAGCAGTGAGACTAACAGAAACACCGGGGAGCTGTTTTTT. This sequence encodes CASSETNRNTGELFF.

In this sample, this clone turned up a few times. This chain joins TRBV4-1 and TRBJ2-3; 9 positions match TRBD2. V lost 5 bases to trimming and J lost 3 bases; unmatched junction nucleotides: 3. The V gene's germline CDR1 is MGHRA and CDR2 YSYEKL. The CDR3 covers 14 residues. This CDR3 is CASSGSGGTDTQYF. The CDR3 bases are TGCGCCAGCAGCGGCAGCGGGGGGACAGATACGCAGTATTTT.

The chain links TRBV11-2 to TRBJ1-1, with D possibly TRBD1 on 5 matching bases. The V gene lost 2 bases and the J gene lost 5 bases, with 9 bases spanning the gap. The CDR3 is made up of 13 amino acids. The germline V gene encodes CDR1 SGHAT and CDR2 FQNNGV. In DNA form, the CDR3 reads TGTGCCAGCAGCTTATGGGCAGGGACTGAAGCTTTCTTT. It is translated as CASSLWAGTEAFF.

The chain's CDR3 is CASSSTGNTGELFF. The CDR3, as DNA: TGTGCCAGCAGCTCAACAGGGAACACCGGGGAGCTGTTTTTT. The chain joins TRBV5-4 to TRBJ2-2; perhaps TRBD1 as D (5 bases). The germline V gene encodes CDR1 SGHNT and CDR2 YYREEE (reference sequence). The CDR3 is made up of 14 amino acids. Trimming removed 3 bases from V and 1 base from J, with 7 bases in between.

The chain uses TRBV18 and TRBJ1-4, with TRBD1 matching 8 bases. The CDR3 extends over 16 amino acids. Germline-derived CDR1 and CDR2 are KGHSH and LQKENI. The trim removed 1 base at V and 8 bases at J, leaving 9 bases unmatched. CDR3 loop: CASSPLETGEGEKLFF. The DNA for the CDR3 is TGTGCCAGCTCACCACTGGAGACAGGGGAAGGCGAAAAACTGTTTTTT.

The chain links TRBV4-3 to TRBJ1-3; possibly TRBD1 for D (6 bases). The CDR3 has 17 residues. Trimming stripped 1 base from V and 1 base from J, with 14 bases between. The germline V gene has CDR1 LGHNA and CDR2 YSLEER. In DNA, the CDR3 is TGCGCCAGCAGCCAAGCGGGGGCGGGAGTGTCTGGAAACACCATATATTTT. Amino acids: CASSQAGAGVSGNTIYF.

The chain links TRBV11-3 to TRBJ1-6; weak D call: TRBD1 (5 bases). Germline V CDR1 and CDR2: SGHNT, YENEEA. Trimming stripped 3 bases from V and 10 bases from J, with 13 bases between. This CDR3 has 14 residues. The DNA of the CDR3 is TGTGCCAGCAGCTTTGGAGGGGTCGGGTCACCCCTCCACTTT. Translation gives CASSFGGVGSPLHF.

This sequence joins TRBV4-3 and TRBJ2-7, with 10 positions matching TRBD1. CDR1 and CDR2 from the germline V gene are LGHNA and YSLEER. The junction had 11 bases not matched to a gene; V was cut back by 1 base and J by 5 bases. The CDR3 is 17 amino acids. The CDR3 is CASSQVSTGTGAHEQYF. The CDR3 region has the DNA TGCGCCAGCAGCCAAGTTTCAACCGGGACAGGGGCCCACGAGCAGTACTTC.

This rearrangement joins TRBV7-2 to TRBJ1-1; D may be TRBD1 (5 bases). The CDR3 runs 17 residues. CDR1 and CDR2 from the germline V gene are SGHTA and FQGNSA. Trimming pared 0 bases from V and 3 bases from J, leaving 17 bases between. This CDR3 reads CASSLALGRFSDTEAFF. The CDR3 DNA reads as TGTGCCAGCAGCTTAGCGCTGGGGCGCTTCTCGGACACTGAAGCTTTCTTT.

The J gene is TRBJ2-7, the V gene TRBV11-2; D perhaps matches TRBD1 (6 bases). Germline V gene sequence: CDR1 SGHAT, CDR2 FQNNGV. Trimming cost V 5 bases and J 9 bases, with 23 bases left between them. The CDR3 loop spans 15 amino acids. In nucleotides, the CDR3 is TGTGCCAGCAGCACCTTGACAGGACCTTACGTGTGGCAGTACTTC. Translation gives CASSTLTGPYVWQYF.

The rearrangement links TRBV4-2 to TRBJ2-7; TRBD1 aligns across 8 bases. The CDR3 runs to 14 residues. The germline V gene encodes CDR1 LGHNA and CDR2 YNFKEQ. After removal of 5 bases from V and 2 bases from J, the junction contained 5 bases not matched to a gene. CDR3 amino acids: CASSDRTGTYEQYF. CDR3 bases: TGTGCCAGCAGCGACCGGACAGGGACCTACGAGCAGTACTTC.

The sample holds a few counts of this clone. The genes are TRBV4-1 and TRBJ2-1; 8 nucleotides align to TRBD1. Germline CDR1 is MGHRA and CDR2 is YSYEKL. Losses at the gene ends were 5 bases for V and 8 bases for J; bases not matched to a gene: 8. The CDR3 extends over 14 amino acids. The CDR3 region has the DNA TGCGCCAGCAGCGAAAAGGACAGGGTCCATGAGCAGTTCTTC. This sequence encodes CASSEKDRVHEQFF.

This chain joins TRBV27 and TRBJ2-5, with D perhaps TRBD1 (5 bases). CDR3 size: 16 residues. V was clipped by 5 bases and J by 2 bases, with 18 bases between them. The germline gives CDR1 MNHEY, CDR2 SMNVEV (reference sequence). CDR3 sequence: CASSPSIRQSQETQYF. DNA for the CDR3: TGTGCCAGCAGTCCCAGCATTCGACAGAGTCAAGAGACCCAGTACTTC.